Each of the 27 T cell receptor beta chains below was sequenced from the same sample in a study of early T cells in non-severe SARS-CoV-2 infection. TCRdb recomputed calls from the 5' RACE reads with MiXCR, one row per CDR3 protein. The table lists under 70,000 distinct CDR3 sequences, around 5.6% of them singletons. The sequenced material came from whole blood. The source is an adult who was a healthcare worker with PCR-confirmed SARS-CoV-2 infection or an uninfected control (not recorded which).

In its sample, this clonotype was seen a few times. The chain links TRBV19 to TRBJ2-7; no reliable D call. CDR1 is LNHDA, CDR2 SQIVND, per germline (reference sequence). The CDR3 is made up of 12 amino acids. The V end was cut by 7 bases, the J end by 2 bases, with 9 bases between. The DNA of the CDR3 is TGTGCCAGTACGAGCGAGACCTACGAGCAGTACTTC. This encodes CASTSETYEQYF.

This clonotype was observed once. An end of the junction differs from the germline gene, which may be a read error. Written as DNA, the CDR3 is TGTGCCAGCAGTCCGACACCTTACTCCTACGAGCTGTACTTC. This encodes CASSPTPYSYELYF. This chain connects TRBV6-5 to TRBJ2-7; D gene uncertain. The CDR3 covers 14 residues. The germline gives CDR1 MNHEY, CDR2 SVGAGI.

In its sample, this clonotype was seen a few times. The rearrangement joins TRBV7-9 to TRBJ1-5, with no clear D. Germline loops: CDR1 SEHNR, CDR2 FQNEAQ (reference sequence). The CDR3 length is 15 residues. Trimming removed 3 bases from V and 0 bases from J, with 9 bases in between. The CDR3 region has the DNA TGTGCCAGCAGCTTGGGGAGGTATAGCAATCAGCCCCAGCATTTT. Protein sequence: CASSLGRYSNQPQHF.

This clonotype was seen many times. This chain links TRBV4-3 with TRBJ1-4, with D perhaps TRBD1 (6 bases). This CDR3 has 17 residues. The V and J ends lost 0 bases and 8 bases respectively, with 19 bases between them. The germline V gene has CDR1 LGHNA and CDR2 YSLEER. The CDR3 loop is CASSQDPPQGGWEKLFF. For the CDR3, the DNA is TGCGCCAGCAGCCAAGATCCACCACAGGGAGGTTGGGAAAAACTGTTTTTT.

There are a few counts of this clonotype. The chain uses TRBV2 and TRBJ1-5; D unclear. CDR1 is SNHLY and CDR2 is FYNNEI in the germline V gene. The V gene lost 7 bases and the J gene lost 0 bases, with 7 bases spanning the gap. The CDR3 sequence is 13 residues long. CDR3 nucleotide sequence: TGTGCCAGCATGGACTATAGCAATCAGCCCCAGCATTTT. It is translated as CASMDYSNQPQHF.

This clonotype was seen repeatedly, ten times or more. V and J are TRBV7-2 and TRBJ2-3, with no clear D. Trimming took off 5 bases at V and 5 bases at J, with 14 bases between the two ends. The CDR3 consists of 14 residues. Germline CDR1 and CDR2: SGHTA and FQGNSA. This chain's CDR3 is CASSARLSIDTQYF. CDR3 sequence (DNA): TGTGCCAGCAGCGCGAGACTTTCAATAGATACGCAGTATTTT.

This clonotype was counted many times. The genes are TRBV10-3 and TRBJ1-2; 9 bases fit TRBD1. The V gene's germline CDR1 is ENHRY and CDR2 SYGVKD. CDR3 length: 13 amino acids. V trimming: 8 bases; J trimming: 4 bases; junction bases outside the gene matches: 5. This CDR3 reads CAIRDRVLYGYTF. The CDR3 region has the DNA TGTGCCATCCGGGACAGGGTTCTCTATGGCTACACCTTC.

This clonotype came up many times. The V gene is TRBV27, the J gene TRBJ1-6, with TRBD1 identical over 8 bases. This CDR3 contains 14 residues. Germline V CDR1 and CDR2: MNHEY, SMNVEV (reference sequence). Germline trimming cut 9 bases from V and 2 bases from J; bases unmatched to any gene: 3. The CDR3 protein is CASSQGAYNSPLHF. The DNA of the CDR3 is TGTGCCAGTTCACAGGGGGCCTATAATTCACCCCTCCACTTT.

The chain is built from TRBV28 and TRBJ2-5; TRBD1 is a possible D gene (6 bases). In germline, CDR1 is MDHEN, CDR2 SYDVKM. V lost 1 base, J lost 1 base, and 13 bases lay in between. This CDR3 spans 16 amino acids. This CDR3 reads CASSLLDSATQETQYF. The DNA for the CDR3 is TGTGCCAGCAGTTTATTGGACAGCGCTACCCAAGAGACCCAGTACTTC.

This clonotype was seen a few times. The CDR3 here is CASSQDLLQATGELFF. Written as DNA, the CDR3 is TGTGCCAGCAGCCAAGATCTGTTACAAGCCACCGGGGAGCTGTTTTTT. This chain connects TRBV14 to TRBJ2-2; D remains unclear. V dropped 0 bases and J dropped 4 bases, with 12 bases sitting between them. CDR3 length: 16 residues. Germline CDR1 and CDR2: SGHDN and FVKESK.

This clonotype was seen at least ten times. The chain has TRBV6-1 and TRBJ2-7, with no clear D. The V gene lost 8 bases and the J gene lost 3 bases, with 8 bases spanning the gap. Germline V gene sequence: CDR1 MNHNS, CDR2 SASEGT. CDR3 length equals 11 residues. CDR3: CASGASYEQYF. The CDR3 region has the DNA TGTGCCAGCGGCGCAAGCTACGAGCAGTACTTC.

This clonotype was found many times. V gene TRBV5-1 combines with J gene TRBJ1-1, with TRBD1 as a possible D gene (5 bases). CDR3 length equals 15 residues. Germline V CDR1 and CDR2: SGHRS, YFSETQ. V was pared by 0 bases and J by 3 bases, with 12 bases between. The CDR3 sequence is CASSLGRAGYTEAFF. The DNA for the CDR3 is TGCGCCAGCAGCTTGGGCAGGGCAGGCTACACTGAAGCTTTCTTT.

This clonotype was seen more than once but under ten times. The rearrangement links TRBV9 to TRBJ2-7, with a tentative D call TRBD1 (5 bases). This CDR3 has 15 amino acids. Per germline, CDR1 SGDLS and CDR2 YYNGEE. The ends were cut back, 6 bases at V and 0 bases at J, with 16 bases in the middle. The CDR3 region has the DNA TGTGCCAGCACCCCTTCGTGGGGCAGCTCCTACGAGCAGTACTTC. It is translated as CASTPSWGSSYEQYF. Based on the CDR3 plus reference TRBV9 and TRBJ2-7, the full variable domain is DSGVTQTPKHLITATGQRVTLRCSPRSGDLSVYWYQQSLDQGLQFLIQYYNGEERAKGNILERFSAQQFPDLHSELNLSSLELGDSALYFCASTPSWGSSYEQYFGPGTRLTVT.

This clonotype appeared many times. This rearrangement joins TRBV19 to TRBJ2-1; 10 nucleotides match TRBD2. Germline-derived CDR1 and CDR2 are LNHDA and SQIVND (reference sequence). The CDR3 consists of 16 residues. V trimming: 5 bases; J trimming: 7 bases; junction bases outside the gene matches: 11. CDR3 protein: CASSLPGSGRSNEQFF. DNA of the CDR3: TGTGCCAGTAGTCTCCCAGGTAGCGGGAGGTCGAATGAGCAGTTCTTC.

A few counts support this clonotype. The genes are TRBV6-6 and TRBJ1-3, with 7 bases that match TRBD1. J gave up 2 bases and V 6 bases, and 4 bases lay outside the gene matches. Germline V lookup: CDR1 MNHNY, CDR2 SVGAGI (reference sequence). CDR3 length equals 14 residues. Written as DNA, the CDR3 is TGTGCCAGCAGAGAACAGGGGACTGGAAACACCATATATTTT. As protein: CASREQGTGNTIYF.

The chain is built from TRBV11-3 and TRBJ2-2, with D uncertain. Trimming shortened V by 0 bases and J by 0 bases, and 5 bases separated the two germline ends. The CDR3 covers 15 residues. Germline V gene data show CDR1 as SGHNT and CDR2 as YENEEA. DNA of the CDR3: TGTGCCAGCAGCTTAGAGGGTTCGAACACCGGGGAGCTGTTTTTT. This translates into CASSLEGSNTGELFF.

The V call is TRBV6-2 or TRBV6-3, the J call TRBJ2-2, with unresolved D. Germline assignment: CDR1 MNHEY and CDR2 SVGEGT. CDR3 length: 12 residues. V lost 5 bases, J lost 4 bases, and 5 bases lay in between. The CDR3 DNA reads TGTGCCAGCAGTCCTTCCACCGGGGAGCTGTTTTTT. This sequence encodes CASSPSTGELFF.

This clonotype was seen many times. This chain joins TRBV20-1 and TRBJ1-2; D gene unclear. Trimming removed 0 bases at V and 8 bases at J, with 10 bases between. CDR3 size: 12 residues. Germline values: CDR1 DFQATT, CDR2 SNEGSKA (reference sequence). The CDR3 loop reads CSARDDGRGYTF. In DNA, the CDR3 is TGCAGTGCTAGAGATGACGGGAGAGGCTACACCTTC.

Many counts were recorded for this clonotype. This chain uses TRBV5-4 with TRBJ2-5, with D perhaps being TRBD1 or TRBD2 (5 bases each). The CDR3 length is 14 residues. Per germline, CDR1 SGHNT and CDR2 YYREEE (reference sequence). V lost 4 bases to trimming and J lost 7 bases, with 17 bases between them. The CDR3 protein is CASSAVRDPRTQYF. The CDR3 bases are TGTGCCAGCAGCGCCGTACGGGACCCACGGACCCAGTACTTC.

This clonotype was seen at least ten times. The chain has TRBV2 and TRBJ1-1; D unclear. Germline V gene data show CDR1 as SNHLY and CDR2 as FYNNEI. This CDR3 is built from 13 residues. Trimming stripped 8 bases from V and 2 bases from J, with 12 bases between. The CDR3 bases are TGTGCCAGCCTGACGGGCGGAAACACTGAAGCTTTCTTT. Encoded protein: CASLTGGNTEAFF.

This clonotype was seen only a few times. This chain joins TRBV12-3 or TRBV12-4 and TRBJ2-2; 8 nucleotides agree with TRBD1. V lost 3 bases, J lost 6 bases, and 9 bases stayed unmatched. The CDR3 consists of 16 residues. The CDR3 DNA reads TGTGCCAGCAGTTTTTCGACAGGGGCCGGTCCCGGGGAGCTGTTTTTT. This codes for CASSFSTGAGPGELFF.

V usage is TRBV11-2 and J usage is TRBJ1-6; D remains ambiguous. Trimming removed 0 bases from V and 11 bases from J, with 14 bases in between. Germline V gene lookup returns CDR1 SGHAT and CDR2 FQNNGV. The CDR3 length is 15 residues. The CDR3 bases are TGTGCCAGCAGCTTAGACCCCCTAGCGGGTCCACCCCTCCACTTT. Its translation: CASSLDPLAGPPLHF.

This chain connects TRBV6-1 to TRBJ1-5, with TRBD1 identical over 8 bases. CDR1 is MNHNS and CDR2 is SASEGT in the germline V gene. This CDR3 is 16 amino acids long. The V and J ends lost 5 bases and 6 bases, in that order; junction bases with no gene match: 12. CDR3 in amino acids: CASSPRAQGAVQPQHF. In nucleotides, the CDR3 is TGTGCCAGCAGTCCCCGGGCGCAGGGGGCGGTTCAGCCCCAGCATTTT.

This clonotype has more than one count but fewer than ten. The chain combines TRBV9 with TRBJ2-1; D uncertain. The CDR3 length is 15 residues. V lost 0 bases to trimming and J lost 7 bases, with 14 bases between them. The germline gives CDR1 SGDLS, CDR2 YYNGEE. Here the CDR3 DNA reads TGTGCCAGCAGCGTAGTAGACTCCTTCAATAATGAGCAGTTCTTC. This encodes CASSVVDSFNNEQFF.

V gene TRBV11-2 combines with J gene TRBJ1-2, with no clear D. V was shortened by 0 bases and J by 4 bases, with 15 bases between the two germline ends. The CDR3 has 16 amino acids. The germline V gene encodes CDR1 SGHAT and CDR2 FQNNGV. Here the CDR3 DNA reads TGTGCCAGCAGCTTAGAGTCCAGGACTAAGGCCTATGGCTACACCTTC. Its translation is CASSLESRTKAYGYTF.

There are many counts of this clonotype. The gene calls are TRBV28 and TRBJ2-5; tentative D call: TRBD2 (8 bases). Trimming stripped 5 bases from V and 4 bases from J, with 26 bases between. Germline assignment: CDR1 MDHEN and CDR2 SYDVKM. The CDR3 is 18 residues long. CDR3 nucleotides: TGTGCCAGCAGTAATTCCGGGACTAGGGGGCATGGGCGAGAGACCCAGTACTTC. This codes for CASSNSGTRGHGRETQYF.

This clonotype was detected a few times. The CDR3 loop is CASSSGEGAAFF. CDR3 coding DNA: TGTGCCAGCAGCTCTGGAGAGGGGGCAGCTTTCTTT. This sequence joins TRBV6-5 and TRBJ1-1; 7 bases match TRBD1. CDR1 MNHEY and CDR2 SVGAGI come from the germline V gene. The ends lost 6 bases at V and 10 bases at J; junction bases unmatched: 8. The CDR3 totals 12 residues.